This entry lists 15 T cell receptor beta chains sequenced from one sample in a study of T cell responses to AZD1222 COVID-19 vaccine. Produced via immunoSEQ multiplex PCR; TCRdb's table is partial and in-frame only. The sample has roughly 150,000 clones; approximately 89% are singletons. The specimen comprised peripheral blood, sampled on day 0 of AZD1222 vaccination. Receptors were obtained from an adult in good health.

The chain has TRBV7-6 and TRBJ2-1; 10 bases are shared with TRBD2. Germline lookup yields CDR1 SGHVS and CDR2 FNYEAQ. The CDR3 contains 19 residues. J was trimmed by 1 base and V by 1 base; bases with no gene match: 10. The CDR3 DNA reads as TGTGCCAGCAGCTTAGGTCTAGCGGGAGTATCACGATCCTACAATGAGCAGTTCTTC. This codes for CASSLGLAGVSRSYNEQFF.

The chain is built from TRBV6-2 or TRBV6-3 and TRBJ2-5; no clear D. Germline V CDR1 and CDR2: MNHEY, SVGEGT. This CDR3 spans 13 amino acids. V lost 4 bases, J lost 5 bases, and 11 bases lay in between. CDR3 DNA sequence: TGTGCCAGCAGTTTGGAGAGTGAGGAGACCCAGTACTTC. Translated, it gives CASSLESEETQYF.

The chain is built from TRBV30 and TRBJ2-5; D call uncertain. Germline loops: CDR1 GTSNPN, CDR2 SVGIG (reference sequence). The CDR3 has 14 residues. The DNA of the CDR3 is TGTGCGGTTAACGATGGGTCCTACCGAGAGACCCAGTACTTC. Translation gives CAVNDGSYRETQYF.

The chain uses TRBV5-8 and TRBJ1-2, with D maybe TRBD1 (6 bases). This CDR3 is 14 amino acids long. The V gene lost 3 bases and the J gene lost 7 bases, with 16 bases spanning the gap. The germline gives CDR1 SGHTS, CDR2 YDEGEE. The CDR3 here is CASSSEDRASGYTF. The CDR3 DNA sequence: TGTGCCAGCAGCTCCGAGGACAGAGCGAGTGGCTACACCTTC.

This clone was seen only once. The V call is TRBV5-4, the J call TRBJ2-1; 7 positions match TRBD2. V lost 3 bases to trimming and J lost 3 bases; unmatched junction nucleotides: 6. CDR1 is SGHNT and CDR2 is YYREEE in the germline V gene (reference sequence). The CDR3 contains 15 residues. CDR3 bases: TGTGCCAGCAGCTGGGGGGGGACGCTCTACAATGAGCAGTTCTTC. This sequence encodes CASSWGGTLYNEQFF.

This chain connects TRBV27 to TRBJ2-2, with 10 bases that match TRBD1. Germline lookup yields CDR1 MNHEY and CDR2 SMNVEV (reference sequence). The CDR3 contains 16 residues. The trim removed 7 bases at V and 6 bases at J, leaving 11 bases unmatched. CDR3 bases: TGTGCCAGCACAGGACAGGGGGTGGTCGGTCCCGGGGAGCTGTTTTTT. Amino acid sequence: CASTGQGVVGPGELFF.

The rearrangement joins TRBV28 to TRBJ1-1, with D unclear. CDR1 is MDHEN and CDR2 is SYDVKM in the germline V gene. This CDR3 has 11 residues. V was trimmed by 4 bases and J by 3 bases, leaving 3 bases between them. The CDR3 sequence: CASSSDTEAFF. The CDR3 DNA follows: TGTGCCAGCAGTTCCGACACTGAAGCTTTCTTT.

This clone was picked up one time. The chain recombines TRBV14 with TRBJ1-3; D is undetermined. In germline, CDR1 is SGHDN, CDR2 FVKESK. This CDR3 has 13 amino acids. Deletions cut 1 base from V and 4 bases from J, with 5 bases between. CDR3 in amino acids: CASSQVVGNTIYF. The CDR3 bases are TGTGCCAGCAGCCAAGTCGTCGGAAACACCATATATTTT.

The chain carries TRBV7-9 and TRBJ1-5; D is possibly TRBD1 (5 bases). Deletions cut 4 bases from V and 2 bases from J, with 9 bases between. Germline lookup yields CDR1 SEHNR and CDR2 FQNEAQ (reference sequence). This CDR3 contains 14 residues. The CDR3 nucleotides are TGTGCCAGCAGCTCCAGGGAAGGCAATCAGCCCCAGCATTTT. Its translation is CASSSREGNQPQHF.

This chain links TRBV28 with TRBJ1-4; D unclear. The V and J ends lost 5 bases and 6 bases respectively, with 19 bases between them. Germline values: CDR1 MDHEN, CDR2 SYDVKM. The CDR3 is 16 amino acids. The CDR3 DNA sequence: TGTGCCAGCAGTCCACCCGTCGGGATTTTGGATGAAAAACTGTTTTTT. It specifies CASSPPVGILDEKLFF.

The chain recombines TRBV5-6 with TRBJ2-5; D perhaps matches TRBD1 (6 bases). From germline, CDR1 is SGHDT and CDR2 YYEEEE. This CDR3 has 15 residues. V was clipped by 0 bases and J by 2 bases, with 11 bases between them. For the CDR3, the DNA is TGTGCCAGCAGCTTGGGGACAGCGGTGCAAGAGACCCAGTACTTC. Encoded protein: CASSLGTAVQETQYF.

This chain connects TRBV4-1 to TRBJ1-2; maybe TRBD1 (5 bases). This CDR3 contains 15 residues. The V and J ends lost 0 bases and 2 bases respectively, with 10 bases between them. CDR1 and CDR2 (germline): MGHRA, YSYEKL. The CDR3 DNA sequence: TGCGCCAGCAGCCAAGACGTGGGGGGAAACTATGGCTACACCTTC. The encoded protein is CASSQDVGGNYGYTF.

This chain links TRBV2 with TRBJ1-2; tentatively, D is TRBD1 (5 bases). With 6 bases removed from V and 2 bases from J, the gap between germline ends came to 10 bases. The CDR3 totals 13 residues. Germline V CDR1 and CDR2: SNHLY, FYNNEI. The CDR3 loop reads CASRAGLNYGYTF. The CDR3 DNA follows: TGTGCCAGCAGGGCAGGGCTAAACTATGGCTACACCTTC.

The chain is built from TRBV15 and TRBJ1-4, with D possibly being TRBD1 (5 bases). CDR3 length: 14 amino acids. The V gene's germline CDR1 is LNHNV and CDR2 YYDKDF (reference sequence). V lost 4 bases and J lost 2, with 8 bases in between. The CDR3 nucleotides read TGTGCCACCAGCATGGGGGGGACTAATGAAAAACTGTTTTTT. It codes for CATSMGGTNEKLFF.

The chain recombines TRBV28 with TRBJ1-1; no clear D gene. The V end was cut by 5 bases, the J end by 13 bases, with 14 bases between. The CDR3 loop spans 11 amino acids. Germline V lookup: CDR1 MDHEN, CDR2 SYDVKM. CDR3 sequence: CASSQGRWDFF. The CDR3 DNA is TGTGCCAGCAGTCAAGGGAGATGGGATTTCTTT.